This TCR beta chain appears in the sequencing data of a study of response to subunit inactivated influenza vaccine. This clonotype came up many times. From the RT-PCR reads, TCRdb called clonotypes with MiXCR, one entry per CDR3 protein. Here the sample spans almost 250,000 distinct CDR3 sequences, 9.5% to 15% being singletons. The receptor's source is a man aged 50-59 years who received an inactivated influenza vaccine. Sequencing used non-naive T cells sorted from PBMCs, obtained 14 to 15 days before vaccination.

Here the CDR3 reads CASSYLREAFF. CDR3 sequence (DNA): TGTGCCAGCAGTTATCTCAGAGAAGCTTTCTTT. The chain joins TRBV6-2 or TRBV6-3 to TRBJ1-1; D not resolved. CDR3 length: 11 amino acids. Trimming shortened V by 3 bases and J by 8 bases, and 7 bases separated the two germline ends. The germline V gene has CDR1 MNHEY and CDR2 SVGEGT.